These T cell receptor beta chains were read from a single sample in a study of T cell responses to AZD1222 COVID-19 vaccine. The repertoire was sequenced with immunoSEQ multiplex PCR; TCRdb's copy has only in-frame clones and lacks some. The sample lists about 140,000 clones, about 92% occurring once. The sample was peripheral blood, taken after recovery from COVID-19. These receptors were taken from an adult who had recovered from COVID-19. The CDR3 runs from the conserved cysteine through the conserved F or W. The D gene is left open where the match is weak. Clone size is shown for a subset of rows, as once, few, many or a class of expanded clone.

NA	TRBJ1-1	TRBV9	NA	CASSATGGTNTEAFF	TGTGCCAGCAGCGCGACGGGAGGAACAAACACTGAAGCTTTCTTT
TRBD2	TRBJ2-1	TRBV5-1	NA	CASSLAGGFNEQFF	TGCGCCAGCAGCTTAGCGGGAGGGTTTAATGAGCAGTTCTTC
NA	TRBJ2-3	TRBV3-1/TRBV3-2	NA	CASSPINTDTQYF	TGTGCCAGCAGCCCCATCAACACAGATACGCAGTATTTT
NA	TRBJ1-4	TRBV28	once	CASSLYSSGTQGNEKLFF	TGTGCCAGCAGTTTATACTCTTCCGGGACACAGGGTAATGAAAAACTGTTTTTT
TRBD2	TRBJ2-1	TRBV7-9	NA	CASSLGPPGLAAYNEQFF	TGTGCCAGCAGCTTAGGGCCGCCGGGACTAGCGGCCTACAATGAGCAGTTCTTC
NA	TRBJ2-7	TRBV6-5	NA	CASSYTVGLNYEQYF	TGTGCCAGCAGTTATACAGTGGGGTTGAACTACGAGCAGTACTTC
NA	TRBJ1-3	TRBV28	NA	CASSFRARPTNTIYF	TGTGCCAGCAGTTTTCGAGCAAGACCGACGAACACCATATATTTT
TRBD1	TRBJ1-3	TRBV28	NA	CASSFPRTGGNTIYF	TGTGCCAGCAGTTTTCCTAGGACAGGGGGAAACACCATATATTTT
TRBD1	TRBJ2-2	TRBV28	NA	CASSLGTANTGELFF	TGTGCCAGCAGTTTAGGGACAGCGAACACCGGGGAGCTGTTTTTT
TRBD2	TRBJ2-7	TRBV6-5	NA	CASSYSPSGSYEQYF	TGTGCCAGCAGTTACTCGCCTAGCGGGAGCTACGAGCAGTACTTC
TRBD1	TRBJ2-7	TRBV19	NA	CASSSGQGVYEQYF	TGTGCCAGCTCTTCGGGACAGGGGGTATACGAGCAGTACTTC
TRBD1	TRBJ2-7	TRBV27	NA	CASSRQGYEQYF	TGTGCCAGCAGCCGACAGGGGTACGAGCAGTACTTC
TRBD2	TRBJ2-1	TRBV7-9	NA	CASSSGTRGYNEQFF	TGTGCCAGCAGCTCCGGGACTAGGGGCTACAATGAGCAGTTCTTC
NA	TRBJ2-7	TRBV11-2	NA	CASSSLRKYEQYF	TGTGCCAGCAGCTCCCTTAGGAAGTACGAGCAGTACTTC
TRBD1	TRBJ1-5	TRBV7-9	NA	CASRSDRANQPQHF	TGTGCCAGCAGGTCCGACAGGGCCAATCAGCCCCAGCATTTT
NA	TRBJ1-1	TRBV27	once	CASSLQTNMNTEAFF	TGTGCCAGCAGCCTCCAGACAAATATGAACACTGAAGCTTTCTTT
TRBD2	TRBJ2-1	TRBV2	NA	CAREPGLAGISSYNEQFF	TGTGCCAGGGAACCGGGACTAGCGGGAATAAGCTCCTACAATGAGCAGTTCTTC
NA	TRBJ2-3	TRBV9	few	CASSVVGSTSTDTQYF	TGTGCCAGCAGCGTAGTAGGTTCTACTAGCACAGATACGCAGTATTTT
TRBD1	TRBJ1-2	TRBV7-2	NA	CASSLGQGNGYTF	TGTGCCAGCAGCTTGGGACAGGGGAATGGCTACACCTTC
NA	TRBJ1-1	TRBV10-1	NA	CASSAGITNTEAFF	TGCGCCAGCAGTGCGGGGATTACGAACACTGAAGCTTTCTTT
NA	TRBJ2-7	TRBV5-3	NA	CARSLITSTEQYF	TGTGCCAGAAGCCTCATAACTAGTACTGAGCAGTACTTC
NA	TRBJ2-3	TRBV7-9	NA	CASSLITDTQYF	TGTGCCAGCAGCTTAATCACAGATACGCAGTATTTT
TRBD2	TRBJ2-3	TRBV6-1	NA	CASSDMAGAADTQYF	TGTGCCAGCAGTGACATGGCGGGAGCTGCAGATACGCAGTATTTT
NA	TRBJ2-5	TRBV9	NA	CASSVGGPQETQYF	TGTGCCAGCAGCGTAGGGGGTCCTCAAGAGACCCAGTACTTC
TRBD1	TRBJ2-7	TRBV2	NA	CASMSGTGIGEQYF	TGTGCCAGCATGTCCGGGACAGGGATTGGCGAGCAGTACTTC
NA	TRBJ1-5	TRBV18	NA	CASSRAADQPQHF	TGTGCCAGCTCACGGGCAGCCGATCAGCCCCAGCATTTT
NA	TRBJ1-3	TRBV27	NA	CASSYDLGNTIYF	TGTGCCAGCAGCTACGACCTTGGAAACACCATATATTTT
TRBD1	TRBJ2-2	TRBV29-1	NA	CSVVGQANTGELFF	TGCAGCGTCGTAGGACAGGCTAACACCGGGGAGCTGTTTTTT
NA	TRBJ2-1	TRBV29-1	once	CSVQGSYNEQFF	TGCAGCGTCCAGGGGAGTTACAATGAGCAGTTCTTC
NA	TRBJ2-2	TRBV11-2	NA	CASSLDPVNTGELFF	TGTGCCAGCAGCTTAGACCCCGTGAACACCGGGGAGCTGTTTTTT
NA	TRBJ2-1	TRBV7-9	once	CASSLAWIINEQFF	TGTGCCAGCAGCTTAGCCTGGATTATCAATGAGCAGTTCTTC